The TCR beta chain described here comes from a study of blood T cell repertoires in COVID-19 (dated by TCRdb to 2020 to 2022). Background on the whole study: Collaborator samples came from the United States, Italy and Spain and covered acute and convalescent phases of COVID-19. The material from the prospective study consisted of cDNA or gDNA derived from T cells, B-cell-depleted T cells, or PBMCs. The dataset comprised deeply sampled blood TCRbeta repertoires from subjects exposed to, actively infected with, or recovered from COVID-19. The repertoires were made available in a free public database intended to serve as a resource for research on the immune response to SARS-CoV-2. Samples were obtained from the ongoing ImmuneRACE study (first 160 participants) and from about 1,300 subjects provided by 6 global collaborators. The sample metadata nearly always contained a de-identified subject ID, COVID-19 status, age in years and sex. Where available, HLA class I and class II types were obtained from metadata supplied by the sample provider rather than from assay-based typing.

Each collaborating institution followed its own protocols to collect whole blood in K2EDTA tubes. For TCRbeta analysis, collaborators shipped samples as frozen whole blood, isolated PBMCs, or DNA extracted from either of those sample types. Note on this clone: What this receptor recognizes is not known. Per-base qualities were not stored, and no clone one base away is much larger.

Trimming takes 2 bases from V and 6 bases from J, and the germline ends sit 8 bases apart. Sequences SGHDT (CDR1) and YYEEEE (CDR2) are obtained from the germline V gene. The CDR3 goes from the cysteine to the phenylalanine over 12 residues. Of the read, only the CDR3 DNA is kept; its 36 bases are in frame from base 1. TCRbeta CDR3 regions were amplified from genomic DNA using the immunoSEQ Assay, a bias-controlled multiplex PCR. In the authors' own workflow: The number of nucleated cells in each sample was estimated by amplification of reference gene primers within the assay. To quantify the absolute abundance of each unique TCRbeta CDR3 rearrangement, sequence reads were collapsed and filtered. Productive Simpson clonality was computed per sample as the square root of Simpson's diversity index over productive rearrangements. In its TCRdb copy, this immuneACCESS table keeps in-frame sequences only and misses some clones. Where compared with another copy, unresolved V genes explain less than half of these, and the others have no known cause. The DNA gave D and trimming, while V, J and clone size come from that table. This sample gives a few hundred thousand clones in total; around 86% of them show up just once. The ten largest clones capture under 3.5% of the sample.

What the research found in general, with its limitations: Clinical and demographic metadata were provided uncurated, with the amount varying by source and participant.

Input material: peripheral blood. The chain uses TRBV5-6 and TRBJ2-5; a confident D gene designation cannot be given. The source is a woman in her twenties or thirties with active or convalescent COVID-19. The DNA sequence reads TGTGCCAGCAGCTTTGACAAAAAGACCCAGTACTTC. It encodes CASSFDKKTQYF.